The 13 T cell receptor beta chains listed next were all sequenced from one sample in a study of blood T cell repertoires in COVID-19. The table came from immunoSEQ multiplex PCR; TCRdb's copy has only in-frame clones and leaves some out. This repertoire shows some 500,000 clones, around 90% found once; its top ten account for about 8%. Specimen: peripheral blood. Receptors were obtained from a woman aged 45-59 years with COVID-19, enrolled during active disease.

V gene TRBV7-9 combines with J gene TRBJ2-1; perhaps TRBD2 as D (7 bases). CDR3 length: 15 amino acids. Trimming pared 1 base from V and 8 bases from J, leaving 15 bases between. CDR1 SEHNR and CDR2 FQNEAQ come from the germline V gene (reference sequence). CDR3 protein: CASSLVPGGAYEQFF. The CDR3 nucleotides are TGTGCCAGCAGCTTAGTTCCTGGGGGGGCCTATGAGCAGTTCTTC.

This clone is a singleton in its sample. The V gene is TRBV5-1, the J gene TRBJ2-1; 7 bases fit TRBD2. The CDR3 is made up of 16 amino acids. With V trimmed by 4 bases and J by 4 bases, 11 bases remained unmatched. The germline V gene has CDR1 SGHRS and CDR2 YFSETQ. The CDR3 loop is CASSQERGLGYNEQFF. CDR3 in DNA: TGCGCCAGCAGCCAGGAGCGGGGTCTGGGGTACAATGAGCAGTTCTTC. The full variable domain, rest sourced from reference TRBV5-1 and TRBJ2-1, is KAGVTQTPRYLIKTRGQQVTLSCSPISGHRSVSWYQQTPGQGLQFLFEYFSETQRNKGNFPGRFSGRQFSNSRSEMNVSTLELGDSALYLCASSQERGLGYNEQFFGPGTRLTVL.

V gene TRBV2 combines with J gene TRBJ1-2, with 7 bases fitting TRBD1. The CDR3 extends over 15 amino acids. Germline V gives CDR1 SNHLY, CDR2 FYNNEI. Trimming took 5 bases from V and 8 from J; bases not matched to a gene: 14. The CDR3 nucleotides are TGTGCCAGCAGTCCCACTAAGAGGGGGCTAGAGGGCTACACCTTC. This gives the protein CASSPTKRGLEGYTF.

The V and J genes are TRBV10-3 and TRBJ1-1; 7 bases map to TRBD1. CDR1 and CDR2 (germline): ENHRY, SYGVKD. V gave up 9 bases and J gave up 10 bases; unmatched junction bases: 8. There are 11 residues in the CDR3. CDR3 in DNA: TGTGCCATTCTCAGGGGGGTCGTAGCTTTCTTT. Protein sequence: CAILRGVVAFF.

This chain joins TRBV11-3 and TRBJ2-7; 9 nucleotides align to TRBD1. CDR1 is SGHNT and CDR2 is YENEEA in the germline V gene. CDR3 length equals 12 residues. V shed 3 bases, J shed 12 bases, and the junction held 6 bases outside the gene matches. The CDR3 coding sequence is TGTGCCAGCAGCTTCCGTCCGGGACAGGGGTACTTC. Translating gives CASSFRPGQGYF.

The V gene is TRBV30, the J gene TRBJ2-1; 8 bases agree with TRBD2. The CDR3 runs 14 residues. Unmatched junction bases numbered 2, after V lost 0 bases and J lost 4 bases. The V gene's germline CDR1 is GTSNPN and CDR2 SVGIG (reference sequence). The CDR3 coding sequence is TGTGCCTGGAGTGTACTAGCGGTTTACAATGAGCAGTTCTTC. Protein: CAWSVLAVYNEQFF.

J is TRBJ2-3 and V is TRBV4-1; TRBD2 matches at 10 bases. V lost 1 base to trimming and J lost 0 bases; unmatched junction nucleotides: 10. This CDR3 comprises 19 residues. CDR1 and CDR2 from the germline V gene are MGHRA and YSYEKL. The CDR3 sequence: CASSQGQALAGASTDTQYF. CDR3 nucleotide sequence: TGCGCCAGCAGCCAAGGCCAGGCCCTAGCGGGGGCTAGCACAGATACGCAGTATTTT.

This chain connects TRBV5-1 to TRBJ2-3; 13 nucleotides agree with TRBD2. With 4 bases clipped from V and 1 base from J, the junction kept 3 bases outside the gene matches. The germline V gene has CDR1 SGHRS and CDR2 YFSETQ. The CDR3 length is 16 residues. CDR3 coding DNA: TGCGCCAGCAGCGTAACTAGCGGGGGGGGCACAGATACGCAGTATTTT. This gives the protein CASSVTSGGGTDTQYF. Based on the CDR3 plus reference TRBV5-1 and TRBJ2-3, the full variable domain is KAGVTQTPRYLIKTRGQQVTLSCSPISGHRSVSWYQQTPGQGLQFLFEYFSETQRNKGNFPGRFSGRQFSNSRSEMNVSTLELGDSALYLCASSVTSGGGTDTQYFGPGTRLTVL.

V is TRBV27 and J is TRBJ1-2; D might be TRBD1 (5 bases). Germline V gene data show CDR1 as MNHEY and CDR2 as SMNVEV (reference sequence). The CDR3 length is 13 residues. V shed 3 bases and J shed 7 bases, with 12 bases lying between them. The CDR3 coding sequence is TGTGCCAGCAGTTTTGGGCAGGGAGGTGGCTACACCTTC. Its translation: CASSFGQGGGYTF.

This chain connects TRBV25-1 to TRBJ1-6; weak D call: TRBD1 (6 bases). Per germline, CDR1 MGHDK and CDR2 SYGVNS. V was clipped by 4 bases and J by 7 bases, with 14 bases between them. The CDR3 extends over 15 amino acids. CDR3 loop: CASSGIQGPNSPLHF. CDR3 nucleotides: TGTGCCAGCAGTGGCATACAGGGACCGAATTCACCCCTCCACTTT.

Only one count was recorded for this clone. The chain recombines TRBV3-1 (or the pseudogene TRBV3-2) with TRBJ2-2; 7 nucleotides line up with TRBD1. Germline V gene sequence: CDR1 LGHDT, CDR2 YNNKEL (reference sequence). Losses at the gene ends were 1 base for V and 1 base for J; bases not matched to a gene: 6. The CDR3 sequence is 17 residues long. CDR3 residues: CASSQGGQPLNTGELFF. The CDR3 coding sequence is TGTGCCAGCAGCCAAGGGGGACAGCCCTTGAACACCGGGGAGCTGTTTTTT.

In DNA, the CDR3 is TGTGCCAGCAGCCAAGTTACAGGGGCAGGGACTGAAGCTTTCTTT. It specifies CASSQVTGAGTEAFF. V gene TRBV4-2 combines with J gene TRBJ1-1; 7 bases are shared with TRBD1. Germline CDR1 reads LGHNA; CDR2 reads YNFKEQ. The CDR3 is 15 amino acids. V lost 1 base, J lost 5 bases, and 7 bases stayed unmatched.

The chain has TRBV28 and TRBJ1-5, with a weak D call TRBD1 (5 bases). V lost 6 bases to trimming and J lost 0 bases, with 12 bases between them. The germline V gene encodes CDR1 MDHEN and CDR2 SYDVKM. The CDR3 is 15 amino acids. The CDR3 spells CASSLSGFSNQPQHF. CDR3 coding DNA: TGTGCCAGCAGCCTCTCAGGGTTTAGCAATCAGCCCCAGCATTTT.